This T cell receptor (beta chain) was observed in a study of blood T cell repertoires in COVID-19. Study information: PBMCs, B-cell-depleted T cells, or T cells were the source of the cDNA or gDNA that made up the material.

V gave up 4 bases and J gave up 2 bases, with 19 bases separating them. This CDR3 is built from 17 residues. In germline, CDR1 is MGHRA, CDR2 YSYEKL. How the authors handled the data: Reference gene primer amplification in the assay estimated nucleated cell counts. Some clones are missing from TCRdb's copy, which holds only in-frame ones; the method was immunoSEQ multiplex PCR. That table supplies the V and J calls and clone size; D and trimming were determined from the DNA. The table has roughly 43,000 clones, 82% seen once. This receptor was identified in a woman in her sixties or seventies with acute or convalescent COVID-19. The sample comprised peripheral blood. This chain links TRBV4-1 with TRBJ2-3; D remains ambiguous. The CDR3 region has the DNA TGCGCCAGCAGCCCCCGCGGTTTCCCCGGCTACACAGATACGCAGTATTTT. It codes for CASSPRGFPGYTDTQYF.